These T cell receptor beta chains were read from a single sample in a study of blood T cell repertoires in COVID-19. Libraries were prepared by immunoSEQ multiplex PCR; TCRdb keeps only in-frame clonotypes and omits some of them. The sample contains approximately 50,000 clones, 75% to 95% of which appear only once. The sequenced material came from peripheral blood. The receptors derive from a man between 65 and 85 years old with acute or convalescent COVID-19. The CDR3 runs from the conserved cysteine through the conserved F or W. A D gene is named only where the DNA matches it firmly. Where a row states a size, it is once, few, many or the class of an expanded clone; other rows omit it.

v_call	clone_size	j_call	d_call	cdr3_aa	cdr3_nt
TRBV5-1	-	TRBJ2-5	TRBD2	CASSGTSGKETQYF	TGCGCCAGCAGCGGGACTAGCGGGAAGGAGACCCAGTACTTC
TRBV11-3	-	TRBJ2-1	-	CASSPRQNYNEQFF	TGTGCCAGCAGCCCCCGACAGAACTACAATGAGCAGTTCTTC
TRBV3-1/TRBV3-2	-	TRBJ1-2	TRBD1	CASSQQGAANYGYTF	TGTGCCAGCAGCCAACAGGGGGCGGCTAACTATGGCTACACCTTC
TRBV2	once	TRBJ1-4	TRBD1	CASSTGELGVANEKLFF	TGTGCCAGCAGCACAGGGGAATTGGGTGTTGCTAATGAAAAACTGTTTTTT
TRBV10-2	-	TRBJ1-2	TRBD1	CASSENRGPYGYTF	TGCGCCAGCAGTGAGAACAGGGGGCCCTATGGCTACACCTTC
TRBV29-1	-	TRBJ1-1	-	CSVSDTGANTEAFF	TGCAGCGTTTCGGACACAGGCGCGAACACTGAAGCTTTCTTT
TRBV7-9	-	TRBJ2-3	TRBD1	CASSLGDRGPSTDTQYF	TGTGCCAGCAGCTTAGGGGACAGGGGTCCTAGCACAGATACGCAGTATTTT
TRBV28	-	TRBJ1-5	-	CASRRGSNQPQHF	TGTGCCAGCAGACGGGGTAGCAATCAGCCCCAGCATTTT
TRBV28	-	TRBJ2-5	-	CASSLGWQQETQYF	TGTGCCAGCAGTTTAGGTTGGCAGCAAGAGACCCAGTACTTC
TRBV25-1	-	TRBJ2-1	TRBD2	CASSTSSGGWNNEQFF	TGTGCCAGCAGTACCTCGAGCGGGGGCTGGAACAATGAGCAGTTCTTC
TRBV19	-	TRBJ2-5	-	CASSITKQETQYF	TGTGCCAGTAGTATCACAAAACAAGAGACCCAGTACTTC
TRBV4-3	-	TRBJ2-1	TRBD2	CASSLKGGGPGDEQFF	TGCGCCAGCAGCCTTAAGGGCGGGGGGCCAGGTGATGAGCAGTTCTTC
TRBV4-2	-	TRBJ1-5	TRBD1	CASSHSTGRIRSNQPQHF	TGTGCCAGCAGCCACTCGACAGGGAGGATAAGGAGCAATCAGCCCCAGCATTTT
TRBV7-2	-	TRBJ2-7	-	CASSLANGRAGYEQYF	TGTGCCAGCAGCTTAGCGAATGGCAGGGCTGGCTACGAGCAGTACTTC
TRBV3-1/TRBV3-2	-	TRBJ1-2	-	CASSRGRGNYGYTF	TGTGCCAGCAGCCGAGGGAGGGGGAACTATGGCTACACCTTC
TRBV27	-	TRBJ1-2	TRBD1	CASSFLRTGERGYTF	TGTGCCAGCAGTTTCCTAAGGACAGGGGAGCGTGGCTACACCTTC
TRBV30	-	TRBJ1-6	TRBD1	CAWAGQLNSPLHF	TGTGCTTGGGCGGGACAGTTAAATTCACCCCTCCACTTT
TRBV30	-	TRBJ1-1	TRBD1	CAFHRGTEAFF	TGTGCCTTCCACAGGGGTACTGAAGCTTTCTTT
TRBV19	once	TRBJ2-1	-	CASSIASGNEQFF	TGTGCCAGTAGTATAGCGTCGGGGAACGAGCAGTTCTTC
TRBV6-6	-	TRBJ1-3	-	CASSYGGHISGNTIYF	TGTGCCAGCAGTTACGGGGGACACATATCTGGAAACACCATATATTTT
TRBV10-3	-	TRBJ2-7	-	CAISDARRSYEQYF	TGTGCCATCAGTGACGCCAGGCGTTCCTACGAGCAGTACTTC
TRBV27	-	TRBJ1-6	-	CASSLYRQERKSPLHF	TGTGCCAGCAGTTTATACAGACAGGAGAGGAAATCACCCCTCCACTTT
TRBV21-1	-	TRBJ2-3	-	CASSKGTSGGPSTDTQYF	TGTGCCAGCAGCAAAGGAACTAGCGGGGGTCCTAGCACAGATACGCAGTATTTT
TRBV7-3	-	TRBJ1-6	-	CASSAGLGNSPLHF	TGTGCCAGCAGCGCGGGCCTGGGCAATTCACCCCTCCACTTT
TRBV5-1	-	TRBJ2-3	TRBD2	CASSLGLAGGSPDTQYF	TGCGCCAGCAGCTTGGGACTAGCGGGGGGAAGCCCGGATACGCAGTATTTT
TRBV7-9	-	TRBJ1-2	-	CASSEVVGGYTF	TGTGCCAGCAGCGAGGTTGTTGGCGGCTACACCTTC
TRBV5-1	-	TRBJ2-3	-	CASSLGTPGTDTQYF	TGCGCCAGCAGCTTGGGGACACCCGGGACAGATACGCAGTATTTT
TRBV15	-	TRBJ1-2	-	CATSRTGWDGYTF	TGTGCCACCAGCAGAACAGGGTGGGATGGCTACACCTTC
TRBV6-2/TRBV6-3	few	TRBJ2-3	-	CASSYLGGLQYF	TGTGCCAGCAGTTACCTGGGGGGGCTGCAGTATTTT
TRBV5-6	once	TRBJ1-3	-	CASSLFEGFSGNTIYF	TGTGCCAGCAGCTTGTTCGAGGGATTCTCTGGAAACACCATATATTTT
TRBV7-6	-	TRBJ2-2	TRBD2	CASSLEASGFTGELFF	TGTGCCAGCAGCTTAGAGGCTAGCGGGTTCACCGGGGAGCTGTTTTTT
TRBV18	-	TRBJ1-1	-	CASSPTGTPNTEAFF	TGTGCCAGCTCACCAACCGGGACACCTAACACTGAAGCTTTCTTT
TRBV4-3	-	TRBJ2-2	-	CASSHRTGELFF	TGCGCCAGCAGCCACAGGACCGGGGAGCTGTTTTTT
TRBV19	-	TRBJ2-1	-	CASSMAPPRDEQFF	TGTGCCAGTAGTATGGCCCCCCCCCGGGATGAGCAGTTCTTC
TRBV5-1	-	TRBJ2-3	TRBD1	CASSLGDRERDTQYF	TGCGCCAGCAGCTTGGGGGACAGGGAGAGGGATACGCAGTATTTT
TRBV7-3	-	TRBJ2-5	TRBD2	CASSVLAGGQETQYF	TGTGCCAGCAGTGTACTAGCGGGGGGTCAAGAGACCCAGTACTTC
TRBV3-1/TRBV3-2	-	TRBJ2-7	TRBD2	CASSQDDSGGSYEQYF	TGTGCCAGCAGCCAAGACGATAGCGGGGGGTCCTACGAGCAGTACTTC
TRBV19	-	TRBJ1-2	TRBD1	CASSSRGLEGYTF	TGTGCCAGTAGTTCCAGGGGGCTGGAAGGCTACACCTTC
TRBV7-8	-	TRBJ2-2	TRBD2	CASGLAGGQGTGELFF	TGTGCCAGCGGGCTAGCGGGGGGGCAAGGCACCGGGGAGCTGTTTTTT
TRBV5-1	-	TRBJ2-5	TRBD2	CASSSPGTSTQETQYF	TGCGCCAGCAGCTCCCCCGGGACTAGTACTCAAGAGACCCAGTACTTC
TRBV5-1	-	TRBJ1-1	-	CASSVKTGSWTEAFF	TGCGCCAGCAGCGTAAAGACAGGATCGTGGACTGAAGCTTTCTTT
TRBV6-2/TRBV6-3	-	TRBJ2-3	-	CASSYRPAGPRADTQYF	TGTGCCAGCAGTTACCGCCCAGCGGGTCCGAGGGCAGATACGCAGTATTTT
TRBV4-1	-	TRBJ2-2	-	CASSQERSLGPNTGELFF	TGCGCCAGCAGCCAAGAGAGGTCCCTAGGCCCGAACACCGGGGAGCTGTTTTTT
TRBV5-1	-	TRBJ2-7	-	CASSFRSGTYEQYF	TGCGCCAGCAGCTTTCGATCAGGAACCTACGAGCAGTACTTC
TRBV25-1	once	TRBJ1-2	TRBD1	CAATGTGLGYTF	TGTGCCGCAACCGGGACAGGGTTGGGCTACACCTTC